A single sample is the source of the 9 T cell receptor beta chains below, sequenced in a study of Ad26.COV2.S vaccination and SARS-CoV-2 variants. Assay: immunoSEQ multiplex PCR; the TCRdb copy retains only in-frame clones and omits some. Among a few hundred thousand clones listed, about 90% were seen once. As for treatment: around 19 received Ad26.COV2.S at low or high dose, single or two shots; roughly five received placebo; per-sample allocation not given. All samples were drawn on day 63, counting from the first vaccine or placebo injection. The sequencing here drew on peripheral blood, taken in a trial of Ad26.COV2.S vaccine versus placebo. These TCRs come from a person between 18 and 59 years old who received the Ad26.COV2.S COVID-19 vaccine or a placebo.

The count of this clone is one. The CDR3 nucleotides are TGCAGCGTTGAAGCCCCAGCGGGGGGCCAATTCAGAGCGGCTAACAATGAGCAGTTCTTC. This sequence encodes CSVEAPAGGQFRAANNEQFF. The chain carries TRBV29-1 and TRBJ2-1; TRBD2 agrees at 9 bases. Losses at the gene ends were 1 base for V and 5 bases for J; bases not matched to a gene: 21. This CDR3 spans 20 amino acids. Germline CDR1 and CDR2: SQVTM and ANQGSEA.

The rearrangement links TRBV11-3 to TRBJ2-2; D might be TRBD1 (6 bases). This CDR3 region has 15 residues. Per the germline V gene, CDR1 is SGHNT and CDR2 is YENEEA. V was clipped by 5 bases and J by 5 bases, with 15 bases between them. CDR3 sequence (DNA): TGTGCCAGCAGCCCCCAAGGACAGACTACCGGGGAGCTGTTTTTT. Its translation is CASSPQGQTTGELFF.

The chain recombines TRBV27 with TRBJ1-2, with 9 bases fitting TRBD1. The germline gives CDR1 MNHEY, CDR2 SMNVEV (reference sequence). The CDR3 is 15 amino acids. J lost 11 bases, V lost 0 bases, and 10 bases had no gene match. CDR3 protein: CASSLSPGTGTKYTF. CDR3 DNA sequence: TGTGCCAGCAGTTTATCCCCTGGGACAGGGACGAAGTACACCTTC.

The chain employs TRBV5-1 and TRBJ1-1; D gene ambiguous. The CDR3 is 14 residues long. Germline V gene sequence: CDR1 SGHRS, CDR2 YFSETQ. V was trimmed by 2 bases and J by 4 bases, leaving 12 bases between them. The CDR3 nucleotides read TGCGCCAGCAGCTTTTGGGAAGGCGCCACTGAAGCTTTCTTT. Its translation: CASSFWEGATEAFF.

The chain has TRBV3-1 (or the pseudogene TRBV3-2) and TRBJ1-2; D remains unclear. This CDR3 region has 13 residues. The V gene lost 4 bases and the J gene lost 8 bases, with 14 bases spanning the gap. Germline CDR1 reads LGHDT; CDR2 reads YNNKEL (reference sequence). The CDR3 loop is CASSLQMGSGYTF. The CDR3 nucleotides read TGTGCCAGCAGCCTGCAGATGGGGTCGGGCTACACCTTC.

The chain has TRBV2 and TRBJ1-2, with D possibly TRBD1 on 5 matching bases. CDR1 and CDR2 (germline): SNHLY, FYNNEI. V lost 4 bases to trimming and J lost 2 bases, with 8 bases between them. The CDR3 has 13 residues. The DNA for the CDR3 is TGTGCCAGCAGTGGCGGGGGGAACTATGGCTACACCTTC. Its translation: CASSGGGNYGYTF.

This chain connects TRBV19 to TRBJ1-5; 9 positions match TRBD1. With 8 bases clipped from V and 5 bases from J, the junction kept 7 bases outside the gene matches. The CDR3 is made up of 14 amino acids. CDR1 is LNHDA, CDR2 SQIVND, per germline (reference sequence). The DNA for the CDR3 is TGTGCCAGTGAGGGAACAGGGGGCGATCAGCCCCAGCATTTT. This sequence encodes CASEGTGGDQPQHF. Full variable domain (rest looked up from reference TRBV19 and TRBJ1-5): DGGITQSPKYLFRKEGQNVTLSCEQNLNHDAMYWYRQDPGQGLRLIYYSQIVNDFQKGDIAEGYSVSREKKESFPLTVTSAQKNPTAFYLCASEGTGGDQPQHFGDGTRLSIL.

This chain uses TRBV5-1 with TRBJ1-1, with D hard to call. The CDR3 runs 14 residues. CDR1 is SGHRS and CDR2 is YFSETQ in the germline V gene. V lost 0 bases, J lost 4 bases, and 10 bases lay in between. The CDR3 sequence: CASSLDYMGTEAFF. The CDR3 bases are TGCGCCAGCAGCTTGGACTACATGGGCACTGAAGCTTTCTTT.

V usage is TRBV11-3 and J usage is TRBJ2-3, with D possibly TRBD1 on 6 matching bases. Deletions cut 5 bases from V and 4 bases from J, with 16 bases between. This CDR3 spans 15 amino acids. Germline lookup yields CDR1 SGHNT and CDR2 YENEEA. The CDR3 DNA reads as TGTGCCAGCAGCGCAATACAGGGTGACGCAGATACGCAGTATTTT. Its translation: CASSAIQGDADTQYF.